These 19 T cell receptor beta chains were sequenced from one sample in a study of blood T cell repertoires in COVID-19. The repertoire was sequenced with immunoSEQ multiplex PCR; TCRdb's copy has only in-frame clones and lacks some. The sample shows 290,000 or so clones, over 75% of them seen only once. The sample comprised PBMCs or T cells enriched from blood (not recorded which). Receptors were obtained from a woman aged 25 to 39 who had recovered from COVID-19.

V usage is TRBV4-1 and J usage is TRBJ2-2; TRBD2 agrees at 7 bases. V trimming: 0 bases; J trimming: 4 bases; junction bases outside the gene matches: 8. The CDR3 has 17 amino acids. Germline V CDR1 and CDR2: MGHRA, YSYEKL. Here the CDR3 DNA reads TGCGCCAGCAGCCAAGATACGGCGGGAGCTGTCACCGGGGAGCTGTTTTTT. This sequence encodes CASSQDTAGAVTGELFF.

The V and J genes are TRBV6-6 and TRBJ2-5, with 9 bases aligning to TRBD1. CDR3 length: 14 residues. CDR1 and CDR2 from the germline V gene are MNHNY and SVGAGI (reference sequence). V shed 6 bases, J shed 5 bases, and the junction held 7 bases outside the gene matches. CDR3 DNA: TGTGCCAGCAGGGAACGACAGGGGGGTGAGACCCAGTACTTC. Translating it yields CASRERQGGETQYF.

This clone showed up just once. The chain is built from TRBV19 and TRBJ1-5; D is uncertain. Trimming shortened V by 0 bases and J by 6 bases, and 6 bases separated the two germline ends. The germline V gene has CDR1 LNHDA and CDR2 SQIVND (reference sequence). There are 13 residues in the CDR3. The CDR3 DNA is TGTGCCAGTAGTATAGATGAGGGTCAGCCCCAGCATTTT. This sequence encodes CASSIDEGQPQHF.

The J gene is TRBJ2-2, the V gene TRBV28; 8 bases agree with TRBD1. Per the germline V gene, CDR1 is MDHEN and CDR2 is SYDVKM. The junction had 4 bases not matched to a gene; V was cut back by 6 bases and J by 4 bases. This CDR3 comprises 14 residues. The CDR3 spells CASRWTGSTGELFF. The DNA of the CDR3 is TGTGCCAGCAGGTGGACAGGGAGCACCGGGGAGCTGTTTTTT.

The J gene is TRBJ2-7, the V gene TRBV28; 8 bases agree with TRBD2. Per germline, CDR1 MDHEN and CDR2 SYDVKM. The length of the CDR3 is 13 residues. Trimming at V came to 3 bases and at J to 9 bases, leaving 7 bases not matched to a gene. The CDR3 region is CASSFGGAVGQYF. The CDR3 region has the DNA TGTGCCAGCAGTTTCGGGGGGGCAGTCGGGCAGTACTTC. The full variable domain, in which reference TRBV28 and TRBJ2-7 provide the parts outside the CDR3, is DVKVTQSSRYLVKRTGEKVFLECVQDMDHENMFWYRQDPGLGLRLIYFSYDVKMKEKGDIPEGYSVSREKKERFSLILESASTNQTSMYLCASSFGGAVGQYFGPGTRLTVT.

The rearrangement joins TRBV7-2 to TRBJ2-5; TRBD1 matches at 8 bases. The CDR3 extends over 15 amino acids. Trimming cost V 1 base and J 5 bases; bases outside gene matches: 6. CDR1 is SGHTA and CDR2 is FQGNSA in the germline V gene. CDR3 protein: CASSLVPGGYETQYF. CDR3 nucleotides: TGTGCCAGCAGCTTAGTACCAGGGGGCTACGAGACCCAGTACTTC. The full variable domain, with the rest looked up from reference TRBV7-2 and TRBJ2-5, is GAGVSQSPSNKVTEKGKDVELRCDPISGHTALYWYRQSLGQGLEFLIYFQGNSAPDKSGLPSDRFSAERTGGSVSTLTIQRTQQEDSAVYLCASSLVPGGYETQYFGPGTRLLVL.

The DNA of the CDR3 is TGTGCCAGCAGCTTAGGCAGGGGGCTTGAAGCTTTCTTT. The encoded protein is CASSLGRGLEAFF. The chain has TRBV7-2 and TRBJ1-1, with 8 bases identical to TRBD1. Germline V gene sequence: CDR1 SGHTA, CDR2 FQGNSA. V lost 1 base, J lost 7 bases, and 2 bases stayed unmatched. CDR3 length: 13 amino acids.

This chain uses TRBV28 with TRBJ2-7; 11 nucleotides align to TRBD2. J lost 4 bases, V lost 3 bases, and 11 bases had no gene match. Germline-derived CDR1 and CDR2 are MDHEN and SYDVKM. The CDR3 spans 17 residues. The CDR3 loop is CASSFTSGSIGRYEQYF. Written as DNA, the CDR3 is TGTGCCAGCAGTTTTACTAGCGGGAGTATAGGGCGTTACGAGCAGTACTTC.

V is TRBV10-2 and J is TRBJ2-7; 7 positions agree with TRBD1. CDR1 WSHSY and CDR2 SAAADI come from the germline V gene. This CDR3 comprises 11 residues. Trimming removed 9 bases from V and 3 bases from J; junction bases left unmatched: 2. Written as DNA, the CDR3 is TGCGCCAGTGGGACAGACTACGAGCAGTACTTC. This codes for CASGTDYEQYF.

The chain has TRBV4-3 and TRBJ2-5, with D possibly being TRBD2 (6 bases). The germline V gene has CDR1 LGHNA and CDR2 YSLEER. The CDR3 consists of 15 residues. Trimming removed 0 bases from V and 6 bases from J, with 14 bases in between. CDR3 nucleotide sequence: TGCGCCAGCAGCCAAGATCTAGTGGGGAGGAAGACCCAGTACTTC. Its translation: CASSQDLVGRKTQYF.

In its sample, this clone was seen once. This chain connects TRBV6-1 to TRBJ2-1; TRBD2 is a possible D gene (5 bases). Germline CDR1 and CDR2: MNHNS and SASEGT. V was trimmed by 3 bases and J by 7 bases, leaving 22 bases between them. The CDR3 has 17 amino acids. CDR3 in DNA: TGTGCCAGCAGTGATGGTGTCGAGGGCAAGCTGGGGAATGAGCAGTTCTTC. This encodes CASSDGVEGKLGNEQFF.

This clone came up once. This sequence joins TRBV7-2 and TRBJ2-7; 8 positions agree with TRBD1. Trimming took 5 bases from V and 2 from J; bases not matched to a gene: 5. Per germline, CDR1 SGHTA and CDR2 FQGNSA. The CDR3 consists of 14 residues. The CDR3 protein is CASSLDRGPYEQYF. CDR3 nucleotides: TGTGCCAGCAGCCTTGACAGGGGCCCCTACGAGCAGTACTTC.

This chain joins TRBV27 and TRBJ1-2; no clear D gene. This CDR3 comprises 13 residues. Germline CDR1 and CDR2: MNHEY and SMNVEV (reference sequence). With 5 bases removed from V and 4 bases from J, the gap between germline ends came to 11 bases. As DNA, the CDR3 is TGTGCCAGCAGTGTTACAAGATTCTATGGCTACACCTTC. Translated, it gives CASSVTRFYGYTF.

This clone was counted between two and nine times. This chain links TRBV25-1 with TRBJ2-7; D may be TRBD2 (6 bases). V lost 1 base and J lost 4, with 17 bases in between. Germline lookup yields CDR1 MGHDK and CDR2 SYGVNS. The CDR3 totals 16 residues. The CDR3 protein is CASSESLREPFYEQYF. CDR3 DNA: TGTGCCAGCAGTGAATCCCTTCGGGAGCCCTTTTACGAGCAGTACTTC.

This sequence joins TRBV5-1 and TRBJ2-7, with D unresolved. CDR3 size: 14 residues. CDR1 is SGHRS, CDR2 YFSETQ, per germline. V was shortened by 0 bases and J by 1 base, with 8 bases between the two germline ends. CDR3 in amino acids: CASSLDGFSYEQYF. CDR3 coding DNA: TGCGCCAGCAGCTTGGACGGTTTTTCCTACGAGCAGTACTTC.

This clone was found once. The chain uses TRBV6-5 and TRBJ2-1; 9 positions match TRBD2. This CDR3 region has 16 residues. V lost 2 bases and J lost 4; bases outside the gene matches: 6. CDR1 and CDR2 (germline): MNHEY, SVGAGI. The chain's CDR3 is CASSYSLAGPYNEQFF. DNA of the CDR3: TGTGCCAGCAGTTACAGCCTAGCGGGACCTTACAATGAGCAGTTCTTC.

V is TRBV10-3 and J is TRBJ2-1, with D possibly matching TRBD2 (6 bases). This CDR3 is 16 amino acids long. Trimming removed 7 bases from V and 5 bases from J, with 21 bases in between. The germline V gene encodes CDR1 ENHRY and CDR2 SYGVKD. CDR3 DNA sequence: TGTGCCATCAAAACCGGCGTCGGCGGGGAAGACAATGAGCAGTTCTTC. This sequence encodes CAIKTGVGGEDNEQFF.

This chain joins TRBV4-2 and TRBJ1-3; tentative D call: TRBD1 (5 bases). In germline, CDR1 is LGHNA, CDR2 YNFKEQ. The length of the CDR3 is 15 residues. V was pared by 2 bases and J by 2 bases, with 10 bases between. Here the CDR3 reads CASSQLSGAGNTIYF. The CDR3 DNA reads as TGTGCCAGCAGCCAACTTTCGGGGGCTGGAAACACCATATATTTT.

V gene TRBV6-5 combines with J gene TRBJ2-7, with D possibly TRBD1 on 6 matching bases. The V end lost 5 bases, the J end lost 1 base, and 12 bases lay between the germline ends. Germline V gene data show CDR1 as MNHEY and CDR2 as SVGAGI. The CDR3 is 14 amino acids. CDR3 sequence reads: CASSNYGTSYEQYF. In DNA form, the CDR3 reads TGTGCCAGCAGTAACTACGGGACATCCTACGAGCAGTACTTC.